The 8 T cell receptor beta chains below were found in one sample sequenced in a study of monozygotic twins with inflammatory bowel disease (dated by TCRdb to about 2019). The library was built by means of 5' RACE. These reads were obtained on an Illumina HiSeq 2500. TCRdb reprocessed the reads; each CDR3 protein sequence makes one entry, and DNA is unavailable. For this sample, the table gives approximately 330,000 distinct CDR3 sequences. The ten largest clones represent approximately 2% of the sample. Sample: blood. The source of these receptors is a human donor with ulcerative colitis or Crohn's disease, or a healthy co-twin of an affected twin (not recorded which).

The rearrangement uses TRBV6-1 and TRBJ2-3. This CDR3 is 11 amino acids long. Germline V lookup: CDR1 MNHNS, CDR2 SASEGT. The CDR3 loop is CASTITDTQYF.

The J gene is TRBJ1-5, the V gene TRBV19; the D call from TCRdb, TRBD1, cannot be confirmed without DNA. The CDR3 has 13 amino acids. Germline CDR1 LNHDA, CDR2 SQIVND (reference sequence). CDR3 amino acids: CASKGQGNQPQHF.

The gene calls are TRBV12-3 or TRBV12-4 and TRBJ1-6; TCRdb's assignment of TRBD1 cannot be checked, as there is no DNA. This CDR3 contains 17 residues. CDR3 sequence: CASSPAPWTGTGSPLHF.

The gene calls are TRBV4-1 and TRBJ2-1. Per germline, CDR1 MGHRA and CDR2 YSYEKL. The CDR3 contains 13 residues. The CDR3 protein is CASSQDGSREQFF.

This CDR3 reads CASRSKQGSYTEAFF. This chain links TRBV6-1 with TRBJ1-1; the D call from TCRdb, TRBD1, cannot be confirmed without DNA. The CDR3 consists of 15 residues. From germline, CDR1 is MNHNS and CDR2 SASEGT.

The CDR3 loop reads CASSRPGVREGLYNEQFF. The chain employs TRBV11-1 and TRBJ2-1; TCRdb lists TRBD2, though no DNA is available to test this call. The V gene's germline CDR1 is SGHAT and CDR2 FQDESV (reference sequence). The CDR3 is 18 amino acids.

This chain connects TRBV5-6 to TRBJ2-4; TCRdb returns TRBD1, unconfirmable since there is no DNA. The germline CDR1 and CDR2 sequences are SGHDT and YYEEEE. The CDR3 contains 13 residues. This chain's CDR3 is CASSQDRVGIQYF. Full variable domain (rest looked up from reference TRBV5-6 and TRBJ2-4): DAGVTQSPTHLIKTRGQQVTLRCSPKSGHDTVSWYQQALGQGPQFIFQYYEEEERQRGNFPDRFSGHQFPNYSSELNVNALLLGDSALYLCASSQDRVGIQYFGAGTRLSVL.

V usage is TRBV5-1 and J usage is TRBJ2-5. This CDR3 is 16 amino acids long. The germline CDR1 and CDR2 sequences are SGHRS and YFSETQ. The CDR3 here is CASSQSNSGWQETQYF.